Listed here are 30 T cell receptor beta chains from one sample, sequenced in a study of beta chain features in type 1 diabetes. Reverse transcription of all isolated RNA meant that expressed TCRB transcripts were sequenced. TCRdb's table, derived via immunoSEQ multiplex PCR, lists solely in-frame clones and lacks some. The sample contains over 700,000 clones, 17% of which appear only once. Sample: naive CD4+ T cells from blood. These receptors all come from a woman aged 18-30 years in good health.

This clone was seen a few times. The sample carries other DNA sequences with the same CDR3. V gene TRBV28 combines with J gene TRBJ2-7; 8 nucleotides align to TRBD1. The CDR3 runs to 14 residues. Germline V lookup: CDR1 MDHEN, CDR2 SYDVKM. The trim removed 6 bases at V and 3 bases at J, leaving 7 bases unmatched. The CDR3 nucleotides read TGTGCCAGCAGGCGACAGGGGCTCAGCTACGAGCAGTACTTC. Encoded protein: CASRRQGLSYEQYF.

V is TRBV9 and J is TRBJ2-5, with 10 bases lining up with TRBD2. Germline CDR1 is SGDLS and CDR2 is YYNGEE. V was pared by 2 bases and J by 2 bases, with 12 bases of the junction left unmatched. This CDR3 has 18 amino acids. CDR3 residues: CASSVELGGAGGQETQYF. CDR3 DNA: TGTGCCAGCAGCGTGGAGCTAGGGGGAGCGGGAGGGCAAGAGACCCAGTACTTC.

The J gene is TRBJ2-1, the V gene TRBV4-3; tentatively, D is TRBD1 (7 bases). CDR1 LGHNA and CDR2 YSLEER come from the germline V gene. With 4 bases removed from V and 7 bases from J, the gap between germline ends came to 17 bases. The CDR3 runs to 15 residues. DNA of the CDR3: TGCGCCAGCAGCCGTGCGGGACAGCCTGGGAATGAGCAGTTCTTC. Its protein is CASSRAGQPGNEQFF.

V and J are TRBV6-6 and TRBJ1-3; tentatively, D is TRBD1 (6 bases). From germline, CDR1 is MNHNY and CDR2 SVGAGI (reference sequence). CDR3 length: 16 amino acids. V lost 6 bases, J lost 4 bases, and 19 bases lay in between. The CDR3 region is CASSLTGPERGNTIYF. CDR3 DNA: TGTGCCAGCAGCTTGACAGGCCCAGAGAGAGGAAACACCATATATTTT.

This clone came up a few times. DNA for the CDR3: TGTGCCAGCAGCCCAGGGGCTTTCTTAGCCTACGAGCAGTACTTC. This gives the protein CASSPGAFLAYEQYF. The gene calls are TRBV7-2 and TRBJ2-7, with D possibly matching TRBD1 (6 bases). The V end lost 5 bases, the J end lost 2 bases, and 16 bases lay between the germline ends. This CDR3 has 15 amino acids. CDR1 and CDR2 from the germline V gene are SGHTA and FQGNSA.

This sequence joins TRBV4-2 and TRBJ2-5, with D perhaps matching TRBD1 (6 bases). The CDR3 runs 14 residues. Per germline, CDR1 LGHNA and CDR2 YNFKEQ. The V gene lost 2 bases and the J gene lost 5 bases, with 12 bases spanning the gap. In DNA, the CDR3 is TGTGCCAGCAGCCAATCCACAGGGATTGAGACCCAGTACTTC. Amino acid sequence: CASSQSTGIETQYF.

This clone was seen a few times. The genes are TRBV28 and TRBJ1-2; D not resolved. The CDR3 loop spans 13 amino acids. Deletions cut 8 bases from V and 5 bases from J, with 15 bases between. Per germline, CDR1 MDHEN and CDR2 SYDVKM. CDR3 residues: CASQNGLQYGYTF. The CDR3, as DNA: TGTGCCAGCCAAAACGGACTCCAATATGGCTACACCTTC.

This clone has just a few counts. The chain carries TRBV13 and TRBJ2-1, with D perhaps matching TRBD1 or TRBD2 (5 bases each). The CDR3 is 11 residues long. Trimming took 6 bases from V and 9 from J, leaving 9 bases between them. Germline V CDR1 and CDR2: PRHDT, FYEKMQ (reference sequence). CDR3 coding DNA: TGTGCCAGCAGAGGGGAGAGTGAGCAGTTCTTC. It encodes CASRGESEQFF. Full variable domain (rest looked up from reference TRBV13 and TRBJ2-1): AAGVIQSPRHLIKEKRETATLKCYPIPRHDTVYWYQQGPGQDPQFLISFYEKMQSDKGSIPDRFSAQQFSDYHSELNMSSLELGDSALYFCASRGESEQFFGPGTRLTVL.

The chain combines TRBV28 with TRBJ1-1; D is undetermined. Trimming removed 6 bases at V and 7 bases at J, with 18 bases between. This CDR3 has 14 amino acids. Germline CDR1 MDHEN, CDR2 SYDVKM. As DNA, the CDR3 is TGTGCCAGCAGCCTACAGTTACTCGGCTATGAAGCTTTCTTT. Translated, it gives CASSLQLLGYEAFF.

The CDR3 region has the DNA TGTGCCAGCGGACCCGGGACTCGCGAGCAGTACTTC. Protein: CASGPGTREQYF. The chain links TRBV28 to TRBJ2-7; TRBD2 is a possible D gene (6 bases). Germline lookup yields CDR1 MDHEN and CDR2 SYDVKM. This CDR3 spans 12 amino acids. The V gene lost 8 bases and the J gene lost 6 bases, with 14 bases spanning the gap.

J is TRBJ2-7 and V is TRBV6-5, with no clear D. V gave up 6 bases and J gave up 3 bases, with 12 bases separating them. The CDR3 sequence is 13 residues long. Germline lookup yields CDR1 MNHEY and CDR2 SVGAGI. CDR3: CASSPPGFYEQYF. In DNA, the CDR3 is TGTGCCAGCAGCCCTCCGGGCTTCTACGAGCAGTACTTC.

The sample holds a few counts of this clone. The chain uses TRBV7-2 and TRBJ2-2; the D call may be TRBD1 or TRBD2 (5 bases each). V was pared by 1 base and J by 5 bases, with 14 bases between. From germline, CDR1 is SGHTA and CDR2 FQGNSA. The CDR3 is 16 amino acids. The DNA of the CDR3 is TGTGCCAGCAGCTTAGTTGGGACCACGAGTACCGGGGAGCTGTTTTTT. It yields the protein CASSLVGTTSTGELFF.

This clone was counted only a few times. The chain joins TRBV27 to TRBJ2-3, with no clear D. This CDR3 spans 13 amino acids. Trimming cost V 5 bases and J 5 bases, with 11 bases left between them. Germline V lookup: CDR1 MNHEY, CDR2 SMNVEV (reference sequence). CDR3 nucleotides: TGTGCCAGCAGTATACGGACGCTAGATACGCAGTATTTT. This translates into CASSIRTLDTQYF.

This clone appeared once. The chain uses TRBV2 and TRBJ2-7; tentatively, D is TRBD1 or TRBD2 (7 bases each). Between the trimmed V and J ends, which lost 7 bases and 0 bases, there was a span of 13 bases. The CDR3 loop spans 14 amino acids. Germline lookup yields CDR1 SNHLY and CDR2 FYNNEI. CDR3 nucleotide sequence: TGTGCCAGCAAGCGGGGACAGAGCTCCTACGAGCAGTACTTC. Translated: CASKRGQSSYEQYF.

This clone was found a few times. The rearrangement links TRBV7-2 to TRBJ2-5; TRBD1 matches at 10 bases. Germline CDR1 reads SGHTA; CDR2 reads FQGNSA. With 6 bases clipped from V and 5 bases from J, the junction kept 9 bases outside the gene matches. The CDR3 runs to 15 residues. The CDR3 sequence is CASSLTGGVGETQYF. In nucleotides, the CDR3 is TGTGCCAGCAGTTTGACAGGGGGCGTGGGGGAGACCCAGTACTTC.

The V and J genes are TRBV27 and TRBJ2-3; 8 nucleotides line up with TRBD2. V shed 3 bases, J shed 0 bases, and the junction held 5 bases outside the gene matches. The CDR3 extends over 16 amino acids. The V gene's germline CDR1 is MNHEY and CDR2 SMNVEV (reference sequence). This CDR3 reads CASSFSGSYSTDTQYF. The CDR3, as DNA: TGTGCCAGCAGTTTCAGCGGGAGCTATAGCACAGATACGCAGTATTTT.

This clone was found a few times. The J gene is TRBJ2-7, the V gene TRBV7-9, with D possibly being TRBD1 (6 bases). The CDR3 covers 14 residues. Germline V gives CDR1 SEHNR, CDR2 FQNEAQ (reference sequence). Trimming left V 5 bases short and J 2 bases short, with 13 bases between. The DNA of the CDR3 is TGTGCCAGCAGCATGACAGGACCCCCCTACGAGCAGTACTTC. The encoded protein is CASSMTGPPYEQYF.

In this sample, this clone turned up a few times. This chain links TRBV9 with TRBJ2-1; the match to TRBD2 covers 7 bases. Trimming removed 2 bases from V and 4 bases from J; junction bases left unmatched: 6. Germline assignment: CDR1 SGDLS and CDR2 YYNGEE. CDR3 length equals 15 residues. This CDR3 is CASSVRASGYNEQFF. CDR3 nucleotide sequence: TGTGCCAGCAGCGTGAGGGCTAGCGGTTACAATGAGCAGTTCTTC.

V is TRBV7-2 and J is TRBJ2-1; 12 nucleotides line up with TRBD2. This CDR3 has 14 amino acids. Germline CDR1 and CDR2: SGHTA and FQGNSA. Unmatched junction bases numbered 2, after V lost 5 bases and J lost 6 bases. CDR3 DNA sequence: TGTGCCAGCAGCCGGACTAGCGGGATCAATGAGCAGTTCTTC. The encoded protein is CASSRTSGINEQFF.

This chain uses TRBV27 with TRBJ2-7; 8 bases agree with TRBD1. Germline V gene data show CDR1 as MNHEY and CDR2 as SMNVEV (reference sequence). Trimming removed 3 bases from V and 6 bases from J; junction bases left unmatched: 4. The CDR3 has 13 amino acids. Here the CDR3 DNA reads TGTGCCAGCAGTTTGAAACAGGGGGGCGAGCAGTACTTC. This encodes CASSLKQGGEQYF.

The chain has TRBV19 and TRBJ1-1; tentatively, D is TRBD1 (6 bases). Germline CDR1 and CDR2: LNHDA and SQIVND (reference sequence). Trimming left V 10 bases short and J 1 base short, with 13 bases between. The CDR3 is made up of 13 amino acids. For the CDR3, the DNA is TGTGCCACCGCACAGGGCCGGAACACTGAAGCTTTCTTT. It codes for CATAQGRNTEAFF.

A single count supports this clone. The chain has TRBV6-1 and TRBJ2-7; TRBD2 aligns across 7 bases. Losses at the gene ends were 8 bases for V and 2 bases for J; bases not matched to a gene: 9. The length of the CDR3 is 14 residues. Germline CDR1 MNHNS, CDR2 SASEGT. Here the CDR3 reads CASATGLGAYEQYF. Here the CDR3 DNA reads TGTGCCAGCGCGACCGGACTAGGCGCCTACGAGCAGTACTTC.

The chain has TRBV20-1 and TRBJ2-1; the D is unclear. Germline V lookup: CDR1 DFQATT, CDR2 SNEGSKA (reference sequence). There are 11 residues in the CDR3. The V gene lost 3 bases and the J gene lost 7 bases, with 7 bases spanning the gap. The CDR3 sequence: CSARPFNEQFF. As DNA, the CDR3 is TGCAGTGCTAGGCCATTTAATGAGCAGTTCTTC.

Only a few counts were recorded for this clone. The CDR3 sequence is CASSSETSGRQFF. The DNA for the CDR3 is TGCGCCAGCAGCTCGGAGACTAGCGGGAGACAGTTCTTC. The rearrangement links TRBV5-1 to TRBJ2-1; 12 nucleotides line up with TRBD2. With 3 bases clipped from V and 13 bases from J, the junction kept 5 bases outside the gene matches. Germline V CDR1 and CDR2: SGHRS, YFSETQ. There are 13 residues in the CDR3.

The V and J genes are TRBV21-1 and TRBJ2-2. TRBV21-1 corresponds to a pseudogene. This CDR3 is 17 amino acids long. The CDR3 nucleotides read TGTGCCAGCAACAAAAATTTACCAGGACCCCTCACCGGGGAGCTGTTTTTT. Translation: CASNKNLPGPLTGELFF.

The chain combines TRBV7-2 with TRBJ2-5, with D perhaps assigned TRBD1 or TRBD2 (5 bases each). The germline V gene has CDR1 SGHTA and CDR2 FQGNSA. The CDR3 contains 15 residues. V lost 2 bases to trimming and J lost 4 bases, with 14 bases between them. The CDR3 coding sequence is TGTGCCAGCAGCTTAACCCCGGGACGGAGAGAGACCCAGTACTTC. Amino acid sequence: CASSLTPGRRETQYF.

This clone turned up a few times. This chain connects TRBV4-3 to TRBJ1-4; a possible D gene is TRBD1 (6 bases). Germline assignment: CDR1 LGHNA and CDR2 YSLEER. The CDR3 is 17 amino acids. The V end was cut by 1 base, the J end by 6 bases, with 18 bases between. The CDR3 sequence: CASSQAGGGPYYEKLFF. The CDR3 nucleotides are TGCGCCAGCAGCCAAGCCGGCGGGGGCCCCTACTATGAAAAACTGTTTTTT.

This clone was seen just once. V and J are TRBV28 and TRBJ1-5, with D possibly TRBD1 on 5 matching bases. Trimming left V 5 bases short and J 1 base short, with 12 bases between. Per the germline V gene, CDR1 is MDHEN and CDR2 is SYDVKM. The CDR3 has 15 amino acids. CDR3 DNA: TGTGCCAGCAGTCTCCCGGGGGTGAGCAATCAGCCCCAGCATTTT. Encoded protein: CASSLPGVSNQPQHF.

The chain uses TRBV7-9 and TRBJ2-5; TRBD2 matches 10 bases. V shed 1 base and J 13 bases; nucleotides not matched to a gene: 3. This CDR3 region has 12 residues. The V gene's germline CDR1 is SEHNR and CDR2 FQNEAQ (reference sequence). CDR3 sequence reads: CASSLGPSGRYF. The CDR3 nucleotides are TGTGCCAGCAGCTTAGGACCTAGCGGGAGGTACTTC.

This clone appeared a few times. The chain links TRBV23-1 to TRBJ2-7; TRBD1 matches at 7 bases. TRBV23-1 is sorted into the ORF group, with uncertain function. V shed 3 bases and J 2 bases; nucleotides not matched to a gene: 16. This CDR3 region has 18 residues. The CDR3 loop is CASSHHIPGQKRPYEQYF. As DNA, the CDR3 is TGCGCCAGCAGTCACCACATCCCGGGACAGAAACGACCCTACGAGCAGTACTTC.